This TCR beta chain was captured by sequencing in a study of response to subunit inactivated influenza vaccine. General study points: There was a suggestion from the authors that each seasonal influenza vaccination recruits few new T cells.

This clonotype was recorded a few times. No antigen is known for it. Germline assignment: CDR1 DFQATT and CDR2 SNEGSKA (reference sequence). This CDR3 has 14 residues. V was clipped by 5 bases and J by 4 bases, with 15 bases between them. TCRdb processed the RT-PCR reads anew with MiXCR; each CDR3 protein has one entry. The sample includes fewer than 250,000 distinct CDR3 sequences, over 13% of them seen just once. This TCR was sampled from a man aged 45-60 years who received an inactivated influenza vaccine. This material consisted of CD8+ T cells sorted from PBMCs, taken around 5 days after vaccination. This chain uses TRBV20-1 with TRBJ2-1; D not certain. The chain's CDR3 is CSAQPQRRYNEQFF. The CDR3 DNA sequence: TGCAGTGCTCAACCTCAGCGACGTTACAATGAGCAGTTCTTC.